The clone carrying this TCR beta chain was found many times. This sample is drawn from a study of metastatic and nonmetastatic thyroid tumors. CDR3 length equals 13 residues. CDR1 is DFQATT, CDR2 SNEGSKA, per germline (reference sequence). V lost 0 bases to trimming and J lost 4 bases, with 7 bases between them. No patient had received any treatment before thyroid surgery. TCRdb reanalyzed the PCR reads with MiXCR. The data hold some 27,000 clones, with around 3.5% observed a single time. The clonotype comes from a male donor with papillary thyroid cancer or a benign thyroid nodule (not recorded which). Some clones in this sample may be carry-over from other donors' samples. The chain carries TRBV20-1 and TRBJ1-3; D is uncertain. The sequenced sample was blood. The CDR3 sequence: CSARDSGGNTIYF. The CDR3 DNA reads as TGCAGTGCTAGAGATTCCGGAGGAAACACCATATATTTT.